The 24 T cell receptor beta chains reported below all come from one sample, sequenced in a study of blood T cell repertoires in COVID-19. The protocol was immunoSEQ multiplex PCR, while the TCRdb copy is restricted to in-frame clones and leaves out a portion. The profile shows approximately 170,000 clones, more than 75% of them singletons. Sequencing was done on a sample of peripheral blood. Receptor source: a man between 65 and 80 years old with acute or convalescent COVID-19.

This chain joins TRBV6-6 and TRBJ2-7, with 11 bases fitting TRBD1. Germline assignment: CDR1 MNHNY and CDR2 SVGAGI (reference sequence). The CDR3 covers 15 residues. The V and J ends lost 5 bases and 5 bases, in that order; junction bases with no gene match: 8. Written as DNA, the CDR3 is TGTGCCAGCAGTAAGGGACAGGGGGTTAAGGACGAGCAGTACTTC. It codes for CASSKGQGVKDEQYF.

This clone was recorded only once. This sequence joins TRBV5-6 and TRBJ2-3, with 8 bases matching TRBD1. V was clipped by 4 bases and J by 1 base; unmatched bases: 8. This CDR3 is 16 amino acids long. CDR1 and CDR2 from the germline V gene are SGHDT and YYEEEE. CDR3 in amino acids: CASSAQGGYGTDTQYF. CDR3 in DNA: TGTGCCAGCAGCGCACAGGGGGGATATGGCACAGATACGCAGTATTTT.

This chain uses TRBV4-1 with TRBJ2-1, with 7 bases identical to TRBD2. This CDR3 region has 15 residues. The trim removed 3 bases at V and 8 bases at J, leaving 10 bases unmatched. The germline V gene has CDR1 MGHRA and CDR2 YSYEKL. The CDR3 region has the DNA TGCGCCAGCAGCCAGACCGCGACTAGCAGGGATGAGCAGTTCTTC. Its translation: CASSQTATSRDEQFF.

The chain couples TRBV5-1 to TRBJ2-6; D uncertain. Germline-derived CDR1 and CDR2 are SGHRS and YFSETQ. The CDR3 sequence is 17 residues long. V was shortened by 3 bases and J by 0 bases, with 13 bases between the two germline ends. The CDR3 DNA sequence: TGCGCCAGCAGCTCGGTCCCCATTGCCTCTGGGGCCAACGTCCTGACTTTC. Translating gives CASSSVPIASGANVLTF.

CDR3 sequence: CATAQRWGEKLFF. For the CDR3, the DNA is TGTGCCACAGCCCAACGTTGGGGCGAAAAACTGTTTTTT. The chain has TRBV19 and TRBJ1-4; D might be TRBD1 (5 bases). V lost 10 bases to trimming and J lost 8 bases, with 17 bases between them. The germline gives CDR1 LNHDA, CDR2 SQIVND (reference sequence). The CDR3 totals 13 residues.

The chain combines TRBV19 with TRBJ1-4, with a possible D match to TRBD1 (6 bases). V was trimmed by 6 bases and J by 3 bases, leaving 17 bases between them. CDR1 is LNHDA and CDR2 is SQIVND in the germline V gene (reference sequence). The CDR3 is made up of 16 amino acids. CDR3: CASSPRDTRANEKLFF. The DNA of the CDR3 is TGTGCCAGTAGCCCCCGGGACACTCGAGCTAATGAAAAACTGTTTTTT.

The V and J genes are TRBV7-3 and TRBJ2-1, with D perhaps TRBD2 (6 bases). The CDR3 spans 16 residues. Deletions cut 5 bases from V and 11 bases from J, with 25 bases between. Per germline, CDR1 SGHTA and CDR2 FQGTGA. The DNA of the CDR3 is TGTGCCAGCAGCGCTCAAGGGAGGCAGACGATAGAGAAGCAGTTCTTC. It encodes CASSAQGRQTIEKQFF.

The chain recombines TRBV9 with TRBJ2-7; tentatively, D is TRBD1 (5 bases). V was trimmed by 7 bases and J by 4 bases, leaving 15 bases between them. Germline V gives CDR1 SGDLS, CDR2 YYNGEE. The length of the CDR3 is 13 residues. CDR3 loop: CASGPSGRYEQYF. The CDR3 coding sequence is TGTGCCAGCGGACCATCAGGGCGGTACGAGCAGTACTTC.

There are a few counts of this clone. V usage is TRBV3-1 (or the pseudogene TRBV3-2) and J usage is TRBJ2-1; TRBD1 matches 8 bases. There are 16 residues in the CDR3. Germline V gene lookup returns CDR1 LGHDT and CDR2 YNNKEL (reference sequence). V gave up 2 bases and J gave up 5 bases; unmatched junction bases: 8. CDR3 loop: CASSQMWTGFDNEQFF. The CDR3 bases are TGTGCCAGCAGCCAAATGTGGACAGGGTTTGACAATGAGCAGTTCTTC.

This clone occurred once. J is TRBJ1-4 and V is TRBV4-3; tentatively, D is TRBD1 (5 bases). Deletions cut 0 bases from V and 1 base from J, with 18 bases between. From germline, CDR1 is LGHNA and CDR2 YSLEER. The CDR3 covers 19 residues. The CDR3 protein is CASSQETARYLKTNEKLFF. As DNA, the CDR3 is TGCGCCAGCAGCCAAGAGACAGCCCGATATTTGAAAACTAATGAAAAACTGTTTTTT.

This clone was detected only a few times. CDR3 in DNA: TGTGCCTGGAGTCCTTCTGAGCGGGGCTTCTCCTACGAGCAGTACTTC. Amino acids: CAWSPSERGFSYEQYF. The V and J genes are TRBV30 and TRBJ2-7, with TRBD2 identical over 7 bases. The trim removed 2 bases at V and 0 bases at J, leaving 10 bases unmatched. From germline, CDR1 is GTSNPN and CDR2 SVGIG (reference sequence). The CDR3 length is 16 residues.

This chain uses TRBV24-1 with TRBJ2-7, with TRBD1 matching over 11 bases. The V gene's germline CDR1 is KGHDR and CDR2 SFDVKD. The CDR3 runs 15 residues. V lost 4 bases, J lost 3 bases, and 4 bases stayed unmatched. DNA of the CDR3: TGTGCCACCAGTGACCCCGGGACAGGGGGCTACGAGCAGTACTTC. Its protein product is CATSDPGTGGYEQYF.

This chain joins TRBV28 and TRBJ1-5; D possibly corresponds to TRBD1 (5 bases). Per the germline V gene, CDR1 is MDHEN and CDR2 is SYDVKM. The CDR3 is made up of 15 amino acids. Trimming cost V 9 bases and J 0 bases, with 15 bases left between them. CDR3 loop: CASSGREFSNQPQHF. The CDR3 region has the DNA TGTGCCAGTAGCGGCAGGGAATTTAGCAATCAGCCCCAGCATTTT.

V usage is TRBV5-1 and J usage is TRBJ2-7, with a possible D match to TRBD1 (6 bases). V lost 5 bases, J lost 4 bases, and 13 bases lay in between. The germline V gene has CDR1 SGHRS and CDR2 YFSETQ. CDR3 length: 13 residues. CDR3 region: CASRKTGSYEQYF. CDR3 sequence (DNA): TGCGCCAGCAGGAAGACAGGATCTTACGAGCAGTACTTC.

The rearrangement joins TRBV11-2 to TRBJ2-3; a possible D gene is TRBD2 (5 bases). CDR1 is SGHAT, CDR2 FQNNGV, per germline. Trimming pared 1 base from V and 0 bases from J, leaving 11 bases between. There are 16 residues in the CDR3. CDR3 region: CASSLGIAPSTDTQYF. CDR3 coding DNA: TGTGCCAGCAGCTTAGGAATAGCGCCTAGCACAGATACGCAGTATTTT.

The chain carries TRBV5-1 and TRBJ1-3; no definite D call. Germline CDR1 reads SGHRS; CDR2 reads YFSETQ. V lost 4 bases and J lost 2, with 10 bases in between. The length of the CDR3 is 14 residues. The CDR3 DNA sequence: TGCGCCAGCAGCCCATTTGAGGCTGGAAACACCATATATTTT. Protein product: CASSPFEAGNTIYF.

The genes are TRBV29-1 and TRBJ2-7; perhaps TRBD2 as D (6 bases). CDR3 size: 13 residues. From germline, CDR1 is SQVTM and CDR2 ANQGSEA. The V gene lost 2 bases and the J gene lost 5 bases, with 13 bases spanning the gap. DNA for the CDR3: TGCAGCGTTGAAAAGCAGGGAGGTCACGAGCAGTACTTC. Residues: CSVEKQGGHEQYF.

The gene calls are TRBV19 and TRBJ2-5, with TRBD2 identical over 10 bases. The CDR3 extends over 15 amino acids. From germline, CDR1 is LNHDA and CDR2 SQIVND (reference sequence). Unmatched junction bases numbered 3, after V lost 3 bases and J lost 2 bases. CDR3 sequence (DNA): TGTGCCAGTAGTATCCCGACTAGCGGGCAAGAGACCCAGTACTTC. This translates into CASSIPTSGQETQYF.

V and J are TRBV5-1 and TRBJ2-2, with no clear D. CDR3 length: 14 residues. Trimming removed 0 bases from V and 6 bases from J, with 9 bases in between. The germline CDR1 and CDR2 sequences are SGHRS and YFSETQ. Here the CDR3 reads CASSLGTTAGELFF. Here the CDR3 DNA reads TGCGCCAGCAGCTTGGGAACTACCGCCGGGGAGCTGTTTTTT. Supplemented by reference TRBV5-1 and TRBJ2-2, the full variable domain reads KAGVTQTPRYLIKTRGQQVTLSCSPISGHRSVSWYQQTPGQGLQFLFEYFSETQRNKGNFPGRFSGRQFSNSRSEMNVSTLELGDSALYLCASSLGTTAGELFFGEGSRLTVL.

The V and J genes are TRBV7-2 and TRBJ2-1; TRBD2 aligns across 9 bases. Germline CDR1 reads SGHTA; CDR2 reads FQGNSA. The CDR3 length is 15 residues. The J segment lost 4 bases and the V segment lost 3 bases, leaving 4 bases of the junction unmatched. The CDR3 DNA reads TGTGCCAGCAGCTTCTGGCTAGCGGGGTACAATGAGCAGTTCTTC. It yields the protein CASSFWLAGYNEQFF.

V and J are TRBV5-1 and TRBJ2-7; 9 bases agree with TRBD1. Looked up from germline, CDR1 is SGHRS and CDR2 is YFSETQ. Unmatched junction bases numbered 3, after V lost 4 bases and J lost 4 bases. This CDR3 is 13 amino acids long. The CDR3 DNA is TGCGCCAGCAGCACCGACAGGGGGTACGAGCAGTACTTC. Translation: CASSTDRGYEQYF.

This rearrangement joins TRBV3-1 (or the pseudogene TRBV3-2) to TRBJ1-1, with 10 bases matching TRBD1. J gave up 0 bases and V 5 bases, and 3 bases lay outside the gene matches. Germline CDR1 LGHDT, CDR2 YNNKEL (reference sequence). The CDR3 loop spans 15 amino acids. The CDR3 bases are TGTGCCAGCAGCTGGACAGGGGGAGTGAACACTGAAGCTTTCTTT. Its translation is CASSWTGGVNTEAFF.

This sequence joins TRBV10-3 and TRBJ2-1; 8 bases line up with TRBD1. Trimming at V came to 9 bases and at J to 0 bases, leaving 1 base not matched to a gene. CDR3 length: 13 residues. The germline V gene encodes CDR1 ENHRY and CDR2 SYGVKD. CDR3 DNA: TGTGCCATACAGGGGGACTCCTACAATGAGCAGTTCTTC. This gives the protein CAIQGDSYNEQFF.

The chain is built from TRBV5-1 and TRBJ2-2; 9 bases line up with TRBD2. V lost 0 bases and J lost 5; bases outside the gene matches: 8. The CDR3 runs 17 residues. Germline CDR1 SGHRS, CDR2 YFSETQ. The DNA of the CDR3 is TGCGCCAGCAGCTTGGCGAGCGGGGGGACCGGTACCGGGGAGCTGTTTTTT. Amino acid sequence: CASSLASGGTGTGELFF.